What follows describes a single T cell receptor beta chain. What it recognizes is unknown. The data are from a study of T cells expressing NK-cell markers. Background on the study: Sorted CD3+CD56+NKG2C+, CD3+CD56+NKG2C- and CD3+CD56-NKG2C+ T cells provided the TCR beta repertoires. The study's findings and limits: HCMV specificity of expanded NKG2C+ T cell clones remained unclear. Dominant NKG2C+ clonotypes made up roughly 1.0-8% of CD8+ T cells in roughly 6 donors. Leadership of the CD3+CD56-NKG2C+ fraction also belonged to these clonotypes in a few donors.

Reanalyzing the 5' RACE reads, TCRdb keeps one entry per CDR3 protein, without DNA. In all, the sample yields about 460,000 distinct CDR3 sequences. This CDR3 has 13 residues. Germline values: CDR1 KGHSH, CDR2 LQKENI. Sequenced: blood T cells: a sorted CD56 or NKG2C T cell subset, CD4+ or CD8+ T cells, or bulk PBMC T cells (not recorded which). This sequence originates from a woman aged 45-60 years in good health. The chain couples TRBV18 to TRBJ2-7; the TCRdb call, TRBD2, lacks DNA for checking. Here the CDR3 reads CASSRDSNYEQYF. The complete variable domain, with remaining parts taken from reference TRBV18 and TRBJ2-7, reads NAGVMQNPRHLVRRRGQEARLRCSPMKGHSHVYWYRQLPEEGLKFMVYLQKENIIDESGMPKERFSAEFPKEGPSILRIQQVVRGDSAAYFCASSRDSNYEQYFGPGTRLTVT.